A single sample gave rise to the 24 T cell receptor beta chains below, sequenced in a study of blood T cell repertoires in COVID-19. The repertoire was sequenced with immunoSEQ multiplex PCR; TCRdb's copy has only in-frame clones and lacks some. This sample has some 140,000 clones, with roughly 85% found just once. The material sequenced was peripheral blood. The receptors were sampled from a man in his sixties with acute or convalescent COVID-19.

The gene calls are TRBV28 and TRBJ2-7, with 11 bases identical to TRBD2. V was clipped by 6 bases and J by 3 bases; unmatched bases: 10. Per germline, CDR1 MDHEN and CDR2 SYDVKM. This CDR3 contains 16 residues. The CDR3 nucleotides read TGTGCCAGCAGGGCCGCGACTAGCGGGGTTCTCTACGAGCAGTACTTC. Residues: CASRAATSGVLYEQYF.

J is TRBJ1-1 and V is TRBV6-4; no reliable D call. In germline, CDR1 is MRHNA, CDR2 SNTAGT. There are 13 residues in the CDR3. The V and J ends lost 3 bases and 2 bases respectively, with 7 bases between them. This chain's CDR3 is CASSELPNTEAFF. In DNA, the CDR3 is TGTGCCAGCAGTGAACTCCCCAACACTGAAGCTTTCTTT.

This CDR3 reads CASSRLTPNTGELFF. The CDR3, as DNA: TGTGCCAGCAGTCGACTCACACCGAACACCGGGGAGCTGTTTTTT. This chain connects TRBV6-5 to TRBJ2-2; unclear D gene. The germline V gene has CDR1 MNHEY and CDR2 SVGAGI. The ends were cut back, 5 bases at V and 0 bases at J, with 10 bases in the middle. The CDR3 has 15 amino acids.

The rearrangement links TRBV14 to TRBJ1-4; perhaps TRBD1 as D (5 bases). Trimming stripped 11 bases from V and 0 bases from J, with 22 bases between. Germline V gene data show CDR1 as SGHDN and CDR2 as FVKESK. This CDR3 has 17 amino acids. The CDR3 here is CARQRGGFRTTNEKLFF. CDR3 DNA: TGTGCCCGTCAAAGGGGAGGTTTTAGGACAACTAATGAAAAACTGTTTTTT. The variable domain in full, completed from reference TRBV14 and TRBJ1-4, reads EAGVTQFPSHSVIEKGQTVTLRCDPISGHDNLYWYRRVMGKEIKFLLHFVKESKQDESGMPNNRFLAERTGGTYSTLKVQPAELEDSGVYFCARQRGGFRTTNEKLFFGSGTQLSVL.

J is TRBJ1-2 and V is TRBV19, with 7 positions matching TRBD1. The CDR3 covers 14 residues. V trimming: 5 bases; J trimming: 4 bases; junction bases outside the gene matches: 7. CDR1 LNHDA and CDR2 SQIVND come from the germline V gene (reference sequence). The CDR3 nucleotides read TGTGCCAGTAGTCCCCCGGACAGGACCTATGGCTACACCTTC. Translation: CASSPPDRTYGYTF. Complete variable domain (other parts from reference TRBV19 and TRBJ1-2): DGGITQSPKYLFRKEGQNVTLSCEQNLNHDAMYWYRQDPGQGLRLIYYSQIVNDFQKGDIAEGYSVSREKKESFPLTVTSAQKNPTAFYLCASSPPDRTYGYTFGSGTRLTVV.

This clone was picked up one time. The sample holds other DNA sequences that translate to the same CDR3. The rearrangement links TRBV6-2 or TRBV6-3 to TRBJ2-2; 9 bases map to TRBD2. Germline assignment: CDR1 MNHEY and CDR2 SVGEGT. This CDR3 has 14 amino acids. V was clipped by 5 bases and J by 5 bases; unmatched bases: 3. The CDR3 DNA reads TGTGCCAGCAGTCTAGCGGGGAGGACCGGGGAGCTGTTTTTT. Protein product: CASSLAGRTGELFF.

The V call is TRBV5-8, the J call TRBJ2-1, with TRBD2 matching 10 bases. V gave up 4 bases and J gave up 2 bases; unmatched junction bases: 3. The germline V gene has CDR1 SGHTS and CDR2 YDEGEE. This CDR3 is built from 15 residues. Written as DNA, the CDR3 is TGTGCCAGCAGCGCGGGACTAGCGACCTACAATGAGCAGTTCTTC. Translated: CASSAGLATYNEQFF.

This clone was detected once. The rearrangement joins TRBV14 to TRBJ1-1, with 8 bases identical to TRBD1. Germline values: CDR1 SGHDN, CDR2 FVKESK. The CDR3 sequence is 14 residues long. Germline trimming cut 4 bases from V and 4 bases from J; bases unmatched to any gene: 5. In DNA, the CDR3 is TGTGCCAGCAGCCGCGTCAGGGGGCTCACTGAAGCTTTCTTT. Protein: CASSRVRGLTEAFF.

The V call is TRBV29-1, the J call TRBJ1-6, with D uncertain. The CDR3 has 13 amino acids. V was cut by 5 bases and J by 9 bases, with 14 bases left in between. Germline lookup yields CDR1 SQVTM and CDR2 ANQGSEA. The CDR3 region is CSVRGETSSPLHF. The CDR3 DNA is TGCAGCGTTCGCGGCGAAACGAGTTCACCCCTCCACTTT.

Comment on this clone: In the same sample, other DNA sequences code for this CDR3. This rearrangement joins TRBV28 to TRBJ2-3, with D unclear. This CDR3 has 14 residues. Trimming cost V 2 bases and J 0 bases, with 6 bases left between them. Germline-derived CDR1 and CDR2 are MDHEN and SYDVKM. The CDR3 DNA reads TGTGCCAGCAGTTTACGCGGTAGCACAGATACGCAGTATTTT. Protein sequence: CASSLRGSTDTQYF.

The CDR3: CASSLDRAGGYTF. The CDR3, as DNA: TGTGCCAGCAGTCTCGATCGCGCGGGGGGCTACACCTTC. This chain joins TRBV11-2 and TRBJ1-2; D is undetermined. This CDR3 is 13 amino acids long. Trimming shortened V by 6 bases and J by 8 bases, and 16 bases separated the two germline ends. Germline V gives CDR1 SGHAT, CDR2 FQNNGV.

The chain recombines TRBV18 with TRBJ2-5; 7 positions agree with TRBD1. The CDR3 is made up of 15 amino acids. Germline trimming cut 1 base from V and 6 bases from J; bases unmatched to any gene: 8. Germline assignment: CDR1 KGHSH and CDR2 LQKENI. The CDR3 bases are TGTGCCAGCTCACCACTCGGGACAGACGTGAAGACCCAGTACTTC. Translating it yields CASSPLGTDVKTQYF.

The chain employs TRBV11-2 and TRBJ2-7; D gene unclear. The CDR3 loop spans 12 amino acids. Germline values: CDR1 SGHAT, CDR2 FQNNGV. Trimming stripped 1 base from V and 6 bases from J, with 7 bases between. CDR3 sequence (DNA): TGTGCCAGCAGCTTAGGTAGTTTCGAGCAGTACTTC. This codes for CASSLGSFEQYF.

The chain joins TRBV19 to TRBJ2-3; a possible D gene is TRBD1 (5 bases). This CDR3 has 14 residues. In germline, CDR1 is LNHDA, CDR2 SQIVND (reference sequence). V dropped 5 bases and J dropped 1 base, with 10 bases sitting between them. CDR3 loop: CASSAGPGTDTQYF. The CDR3, as DNA: TGTGCCAGTAGTGCAGGGCCTGGCACAGATACGCAGTATTTT. The full variable domain, with the rest looked up from reference TRBV19 and TRBJ2-3, is DGGITQSPKYLFRKEGQNVTLSCEQNLNHDAMYWYRQDPGQGLRLIYYSQIVNDFQKGDIAEGYSVSREKKESFPLTVTSAQKNPTAFYLCASSAGPGTDTQYFGPGTRLTVL.

The V gene is TRBV6-2 or TRBV6-3, the J gene TRBJ2-7; D call uncertain. The germline V and J ends were trimmed by 2 bases and 4 bases, with 12 bases remaining between them. The V gene's germline CDR1 is MNHEY and CDR2 SVGEGT. This CDR3 contains 14 residues. The CDR3 DNA sequence: TGTGCCAGCAGTTACCTACCGGGTCCGTACGAGCAGTACTTC. Protein product: CASSYLPGPYEQYF.

The chain has TRBV5-1 and TRBJ2-7, with D perhaps TRBD1 (5 bases). In germline, CDR1 is SGHRS, CDR2 YFSETQ. Trimming stripped 2 bases from V and 5 bases from J, with 11 bases between. This CDR3 spans 13 amino acids. CDR3: CASSLRTNDEQYF. Here the CDR3 DNA reads TGCGCCAGCAGCTTAAGGACAAACGACGAGCAGTACTTC.

The rearrangement joins TRBV19 to TRBJ1-1; D is uncertain. The CDR3 has 14 residues. The germline gives CDR1 LNHDA, CDR2 SQIVND (reference sequence). V lost 7 bases and J 3 bases, leaving 15 bases between the germline ends. CDR3 amino acids: CASTLLSGDTEAFF. In nucleotides, the CDR3 is TGTGCCAGTACCCTGCTCTCCGGTGACACTGAAGCTTTCTTT.

This sequence joins TRBV28 and TRBJ2-7; weak D call: TRBD2 (6 bases). The V gene's germline CDR1 is MDHEN and CDR2 SYDVKM. The V gene lost 2 bases and the J gene lost 3 bases, with 14 bases spanning the gap. CDR3 length: 15 amino acids. In DNA form, the CDR3 reads TGTGCCAGCAGTTTACGGGGGAGATGGGTCTACGAGCAGTACTTC. This sequence encodes CASSLRGRWVYEQYF.

This clone was found a few times. The genes are TRBV7-2 and TRBJ2-1; 9 bases fit TRBD2. The CDR3 totals 14 residues. Germline lookup yields CDR1 SGHTA and CDR2 FQGNSA. The J segment lost 7 bases and the V segment lost 6 bases, leaving 7 bases of the junction unmatched. CDR3 sequence: CASSSSGTLNEQFF. The CDR3 coding sequence is TGTGCCAGCAGTTCTAGCGGGACCCTTAATGAGCAGTTCTTC.

The chain is built from TRBV5-1 and TRBJ1-2; 9 nucleotides match TRBD1. Losses at the gene ends were 4 bases for V and 1 base for J; bases not matched to a gene: 2. CDR1 and CDR2 (germline): SGHRS, YFSETQ. This CDR3 is 14 amino acids long. The chain's CDR3 is CASSGTGFNYGYTF. The CDR3 DNA reads as TGCGCCAGCAGCGGGACAGGGTTTAACTATGGCTACACCTTC.

The chain joins TRBV10-3 to TRBJ2-7, with 10 bases identical to TRBD1. J lost 3 bases, V lost 6 bases, and 5 bases had no gene match. Germline CDR1 and CDR2: ENHRY and SYGVKD. The CDR3 extends over 14 amino acids. The CDR3 DNA is TGTGCCATCAGGAATGGGACAGGGGTCTACGAGCAGTACTTC. This sequence encodes CAIRNGTGVYEQYF.

This CDR3 reads CASSPQQPGARSSLSGANVLTF. The CDR3 DNA sequence: TGTGCCAGCAGTCCGCAACAACCAGGGGCCCGAAGCTCCCTCTCTGGGGCCAACGTCCTGACTTTC. The V call is TRBV6-6, the J call TRBJ2-6; weak D call: TRBD1 (6 bases). Germline CDR1 reads MNHNY; CDR2 reads SVGAGI (reference sequence). This CDR3 has 22 amino acids. The V and J ends lost 5 bases and 0 bases respectively, with 29 bases between them.

The genes are TRBV6-5 and TRBJ1-6, with no clear D. Looked up from germline, CDR1 is MNHEY and CDR2 is SVGAGI. Deletions cut 2 bases from V and 6 bases from J, with 5 bases between. The CDR3 extends over 13 amino acids. The CDR3 reads CASSYEVNSPLHF. As DNA, the CDR3 is TGTGCCAGCAGTTACGAGGTTAATTCACCCCTCCACTTT.

The chain is built from TRBV24-1 and TRBJ2-1, with D possibly matching TRBD1 (6 bases). CDR1 and CDR2 from the germline V gene are KGHDR and SFDVKD. Trimming left V 9 bases short and J 5 bases short, with 16 bases between. The CDR3 consists of 14 residues. CDR3 in DNA: TGTGCCACCCAATTGCGGCAGGGGAACAATGAGCAGTTCTTC. It translates to CATQLRQGNNEQFF.